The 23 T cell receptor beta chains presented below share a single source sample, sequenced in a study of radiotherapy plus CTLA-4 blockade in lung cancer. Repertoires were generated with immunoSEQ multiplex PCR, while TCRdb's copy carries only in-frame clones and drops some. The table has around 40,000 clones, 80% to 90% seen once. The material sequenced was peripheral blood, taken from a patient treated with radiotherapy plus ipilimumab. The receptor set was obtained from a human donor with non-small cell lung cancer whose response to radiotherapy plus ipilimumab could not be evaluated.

The CDR3 sequence: CASSPPRRGPDTQYF. In nucleotides, the CDR3 is TGTGCCAGCAGTCCGCCTCGCAGGGGGCCGGATACGCAGTATTTT. V is TRBV28 and J is TRBJ2-3, with 8 positions matching TRBD1. Losses at the gene ends were 5 bases for V and 6 bases for J; bases not matched to a gene: 10. The CDR3 has 15 residues. Germline assignment: CDR1 MDHEN and CDR2 SYDVKM.

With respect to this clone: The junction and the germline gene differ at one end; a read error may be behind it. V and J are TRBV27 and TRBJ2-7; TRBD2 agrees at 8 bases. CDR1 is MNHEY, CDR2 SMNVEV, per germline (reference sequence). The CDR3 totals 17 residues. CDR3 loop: CASSLWGNSGVAYEQYF. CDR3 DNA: TGTGCCAGCAGCTTATGGGGGAATAGCGGGGTTGCCTACGAGCAGTACTTC.

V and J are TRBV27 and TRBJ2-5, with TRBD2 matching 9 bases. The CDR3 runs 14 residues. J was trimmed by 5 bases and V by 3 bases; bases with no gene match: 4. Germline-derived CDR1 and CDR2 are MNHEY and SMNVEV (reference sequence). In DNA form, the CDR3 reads TGTGCCAGCAGTTTGGCGGGGGGGCCGGAGACCCAGTACTTC. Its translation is CASSLAGGPETQYF.

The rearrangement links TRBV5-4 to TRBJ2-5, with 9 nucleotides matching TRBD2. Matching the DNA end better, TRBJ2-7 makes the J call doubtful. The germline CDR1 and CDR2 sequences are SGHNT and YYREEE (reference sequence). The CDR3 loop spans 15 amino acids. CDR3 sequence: CASSAPLAGEYEQYF. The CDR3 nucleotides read TGTGCCAGCAGCGCCCCGTTAGCGGGGGAATACGAGCAGTACTTC.

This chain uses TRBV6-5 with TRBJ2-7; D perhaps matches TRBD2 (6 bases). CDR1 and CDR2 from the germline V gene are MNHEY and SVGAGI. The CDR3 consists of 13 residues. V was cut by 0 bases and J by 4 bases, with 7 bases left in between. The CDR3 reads CASSYSRGYEQYF. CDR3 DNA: TGTGCCAGCAGTTACTCACGGGGGTACGAGCAGTACTTC.

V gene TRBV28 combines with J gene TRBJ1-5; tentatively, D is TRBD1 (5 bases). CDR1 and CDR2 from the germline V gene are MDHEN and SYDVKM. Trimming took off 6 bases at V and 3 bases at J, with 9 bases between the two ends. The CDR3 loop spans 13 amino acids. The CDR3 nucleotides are TGTGCCAGCAGACAGGCTCTCAATCAGCCCCAGCATTTT. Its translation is CASRQALNQPQHF.

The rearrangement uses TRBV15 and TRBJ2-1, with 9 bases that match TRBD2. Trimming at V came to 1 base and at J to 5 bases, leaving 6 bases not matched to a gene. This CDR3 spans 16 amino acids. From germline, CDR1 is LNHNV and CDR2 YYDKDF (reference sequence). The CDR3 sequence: CATSRVSGSIDNEQFF. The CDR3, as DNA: TGTGCCACCAGCAGAGTTAGCGGGAGCATCGACAATGAGCAGTTCTTC.

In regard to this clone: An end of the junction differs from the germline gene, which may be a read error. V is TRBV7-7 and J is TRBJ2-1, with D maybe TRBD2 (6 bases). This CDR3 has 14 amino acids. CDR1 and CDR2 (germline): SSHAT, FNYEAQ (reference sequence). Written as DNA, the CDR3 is TGTGCTAGCAGCCCCTCCCGGGGGAGTAATGAGCAGTTCTTC. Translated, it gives CASSPSRGSNEQFF.

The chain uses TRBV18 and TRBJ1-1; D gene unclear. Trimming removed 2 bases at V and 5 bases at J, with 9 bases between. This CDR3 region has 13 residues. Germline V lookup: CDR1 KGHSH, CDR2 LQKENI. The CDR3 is CASSPSSGTEAFF. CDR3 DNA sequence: TGTGCCAGCTCACCATCATCGGGGACTGAAGCTTTCTTT.

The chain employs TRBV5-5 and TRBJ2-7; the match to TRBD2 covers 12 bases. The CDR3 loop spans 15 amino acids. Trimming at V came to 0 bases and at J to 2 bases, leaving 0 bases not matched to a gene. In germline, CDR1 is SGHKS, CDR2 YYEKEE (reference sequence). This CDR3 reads CASSLGTSGAYEQYF. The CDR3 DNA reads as TGTGCCAGCAGCTTGGGGACTAGCGGGGCCTACGAGCAGTACTTC.

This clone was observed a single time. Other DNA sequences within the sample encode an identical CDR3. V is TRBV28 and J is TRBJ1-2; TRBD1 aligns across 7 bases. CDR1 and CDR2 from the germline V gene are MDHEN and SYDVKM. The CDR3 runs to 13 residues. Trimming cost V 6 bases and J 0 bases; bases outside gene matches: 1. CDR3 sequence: CASSGTANYGYTF. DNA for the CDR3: TGTGCCAGCAGCGGGACAGCTAACTATGGCTACACCTTC.

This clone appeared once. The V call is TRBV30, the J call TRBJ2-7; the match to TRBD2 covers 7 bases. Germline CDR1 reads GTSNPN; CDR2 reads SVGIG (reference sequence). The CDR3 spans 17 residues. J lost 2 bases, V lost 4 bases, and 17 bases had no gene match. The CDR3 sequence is CAWTLNPPGGPTYEQYF. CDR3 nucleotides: TGTGCCTGGACCTTAAACCCTCCGGGGGGTCCTACCTACGAGCAGTACTTC.

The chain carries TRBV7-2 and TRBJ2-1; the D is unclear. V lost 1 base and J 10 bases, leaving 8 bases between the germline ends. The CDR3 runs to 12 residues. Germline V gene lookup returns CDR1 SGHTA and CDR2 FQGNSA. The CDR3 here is CASSLDYAEQFF. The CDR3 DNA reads TGTGCCAGCAGCTTAGACTACGCCGAGCAGTTCTTC.

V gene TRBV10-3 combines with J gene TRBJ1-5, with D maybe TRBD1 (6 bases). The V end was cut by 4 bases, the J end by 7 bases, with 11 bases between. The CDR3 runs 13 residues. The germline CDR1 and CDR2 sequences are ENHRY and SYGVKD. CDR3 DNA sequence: TGTGCCATCAGTGTACAGGGTCGGCAGCCCCAGCATTTT. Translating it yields CAISVQGRQPQHF.

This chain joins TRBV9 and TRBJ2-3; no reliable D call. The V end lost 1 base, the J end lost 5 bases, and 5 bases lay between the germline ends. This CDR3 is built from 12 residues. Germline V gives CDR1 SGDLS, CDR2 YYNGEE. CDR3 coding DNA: TGTGCCAGCAGCGTACGAGGAGATACGCAGTATTTT. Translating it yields CASSVRGDTQYF.

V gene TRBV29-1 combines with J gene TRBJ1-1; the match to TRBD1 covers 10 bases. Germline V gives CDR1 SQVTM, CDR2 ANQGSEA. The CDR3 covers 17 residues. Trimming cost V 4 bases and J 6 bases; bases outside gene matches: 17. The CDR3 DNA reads TGCAGCGTTGCCGAGACAGGGGGCACCAGGGGGGTCCCTGAAGCTTTCTTT. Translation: CSVAETGGTRGVPEAFF.

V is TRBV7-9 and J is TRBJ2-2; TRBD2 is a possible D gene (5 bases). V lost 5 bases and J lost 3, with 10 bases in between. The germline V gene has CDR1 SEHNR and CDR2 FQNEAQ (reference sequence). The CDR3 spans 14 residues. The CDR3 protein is CASSLRAYTGELFF. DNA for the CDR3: TGTGCCAGCAGCCTGAGGGCGTACACCGGGGAGCTGTTTTTT.

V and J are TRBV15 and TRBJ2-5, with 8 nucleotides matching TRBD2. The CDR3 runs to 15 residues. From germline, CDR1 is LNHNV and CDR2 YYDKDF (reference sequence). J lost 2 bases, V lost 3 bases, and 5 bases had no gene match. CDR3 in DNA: TGTGCCACCAGCAGCGGGGGGGGGCGTCAAGAGACCCAGTACTTC. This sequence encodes CATSSGGGRQETQYF.

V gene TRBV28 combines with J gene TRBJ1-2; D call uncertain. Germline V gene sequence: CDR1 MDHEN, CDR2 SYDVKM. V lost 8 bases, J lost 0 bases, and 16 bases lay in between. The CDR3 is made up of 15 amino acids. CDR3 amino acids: CASRSGGRTNYGYTF. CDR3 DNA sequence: TGTGCCAGCCGGTCAGGAGGCCGTACTAACTATGGCTACACCTTC.

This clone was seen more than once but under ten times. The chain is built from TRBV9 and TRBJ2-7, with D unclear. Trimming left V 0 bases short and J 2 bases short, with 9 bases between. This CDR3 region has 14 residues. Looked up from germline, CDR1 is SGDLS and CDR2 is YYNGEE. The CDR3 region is CASSVAPGPYEQYF. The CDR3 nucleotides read TGTGCCAGCAGCGTAGCCCCGGGTCCCTACGAGCAGTACTTC.

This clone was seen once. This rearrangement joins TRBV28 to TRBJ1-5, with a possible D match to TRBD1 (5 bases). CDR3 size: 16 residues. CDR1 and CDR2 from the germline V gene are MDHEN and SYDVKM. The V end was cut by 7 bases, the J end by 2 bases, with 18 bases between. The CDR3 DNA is TGTGCCAGCAAACGGGGGGTTGGTATAGGCAATCAGCCCCAGCATTTT. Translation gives CASKRGVGIGNQPQHF.

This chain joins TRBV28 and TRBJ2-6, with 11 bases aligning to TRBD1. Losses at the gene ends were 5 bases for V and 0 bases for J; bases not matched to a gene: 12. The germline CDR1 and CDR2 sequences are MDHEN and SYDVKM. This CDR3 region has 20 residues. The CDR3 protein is CASSRQKRTGGNSGANVLTF. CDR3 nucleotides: TGTGCCAGCAGTAGACAAAAGAGGACAGGGGGCAACTCTGGGGCCAACGTCCTGACTTTC.

CDR3 sequence reads: CAGGANTGELFF. The CDR3 DNA follows: TGTGCCGGGGGGGCGAACACCGGGGAGCTGTTTTTT. The chain carries TRBV2 and TRBJ2-2; 7 bases map to TRBD2. This CDR3 comprises 12 residues. Germline CDR1 SNHLY, CDR2 FYNNEI. Trimming removed 11 bases from V and 0 bases from J; junction bases left unmatched: 0. The variable domain in full, completed from reference TRBV2 and TRBJ2-2, reads EPEVTQTPSHQVTQMGQEVILRCVPISNHLYFYWYRQILGQKVEFLVSFYNNEISEKSEIFDDQFSVERPDGSNFTLKIRSTKLEDSAMYFCAGGANTGELFFGEGSRLTVL.